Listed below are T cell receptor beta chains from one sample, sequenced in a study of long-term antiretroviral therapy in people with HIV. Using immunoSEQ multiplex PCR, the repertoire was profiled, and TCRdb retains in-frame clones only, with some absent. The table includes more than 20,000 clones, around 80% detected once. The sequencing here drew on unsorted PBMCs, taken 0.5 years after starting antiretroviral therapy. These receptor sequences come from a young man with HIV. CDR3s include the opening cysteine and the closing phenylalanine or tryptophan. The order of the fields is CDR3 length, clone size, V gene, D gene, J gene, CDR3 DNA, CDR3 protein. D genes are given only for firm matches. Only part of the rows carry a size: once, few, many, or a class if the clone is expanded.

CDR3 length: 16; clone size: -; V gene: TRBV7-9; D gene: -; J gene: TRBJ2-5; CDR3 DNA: TGTGCCAGCAGCTTAGTGGGGTTTAGGGGACAAGAGACCCAGTACTTC; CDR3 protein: CASSLVGFRGQETQYF
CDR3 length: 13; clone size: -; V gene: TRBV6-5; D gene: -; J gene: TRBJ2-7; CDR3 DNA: TGTGCCAGCAGAGAAGGGGAGATCAACGAGCAGTACTTC; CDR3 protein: CASREGEINEQYF
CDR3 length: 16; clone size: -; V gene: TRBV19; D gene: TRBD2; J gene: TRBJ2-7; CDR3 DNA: TGTGCCAGTAGTATTACAACTAGCGGGAGGGCATACGAGCAGTACTTC; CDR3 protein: CASSITTSGRAYEQYF
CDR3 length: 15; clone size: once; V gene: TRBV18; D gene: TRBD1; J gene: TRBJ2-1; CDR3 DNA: TGTGCCAGCTCGACGACAGGGAAAGGAGAGTATGAGCAGTTCTTC; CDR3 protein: CASSTTGKGEYEQFF
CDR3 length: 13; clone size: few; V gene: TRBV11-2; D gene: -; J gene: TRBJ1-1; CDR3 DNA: TGTGCCAGCAGCTTAGAATCCCAGGGGAGAGCTTTCTTT; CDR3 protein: CASSLESQGRAFF
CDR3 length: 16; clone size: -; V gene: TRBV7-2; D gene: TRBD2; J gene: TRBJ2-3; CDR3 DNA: TGTGCCAGCAGCTTGTCCGCGGGAGGTAGCACAGATACGCAGTATTTT; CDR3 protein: CASSLSAGGSTDTQYF
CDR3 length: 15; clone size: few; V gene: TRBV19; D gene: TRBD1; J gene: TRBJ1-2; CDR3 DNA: TGTGCCAGTTCAACTTCAGGGGGGAGCAGCTATGGCTACACCTTC; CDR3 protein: CASSTSGGSSYGYTF
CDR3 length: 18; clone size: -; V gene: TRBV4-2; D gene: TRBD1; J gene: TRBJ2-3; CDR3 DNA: TGTGCCAGCAGCCCAGTCCTCGCAGGGGGCATTTCATCAGATACGCAGTATTTT; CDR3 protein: CASSPVLAGGISSDTQYF
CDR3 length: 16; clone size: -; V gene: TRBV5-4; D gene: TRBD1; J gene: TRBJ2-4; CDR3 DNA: TGTGCCAGCAGCTTGAGACGGGGACAGGGGGCAAACATTCAGTACTTC; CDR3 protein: CASSLRRGQGANIQYF
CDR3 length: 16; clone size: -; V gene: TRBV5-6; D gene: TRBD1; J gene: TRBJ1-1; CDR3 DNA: TGTGCCAGCAGCTTGGACTGGACAGGGGAGAACACTGAAGCTTTCTTT; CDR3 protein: CASSLDWTGENTEAFF
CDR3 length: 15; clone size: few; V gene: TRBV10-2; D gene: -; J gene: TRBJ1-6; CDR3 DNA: TGCGCCAGCAGTGAGCCCCGGGCCTCGGGGTCACCCCTCCACTTT; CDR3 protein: CASSEPRASGSPLHF
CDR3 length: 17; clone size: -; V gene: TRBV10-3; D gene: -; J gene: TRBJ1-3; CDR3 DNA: TGTGCCATCAGTGAGTTGGCCACAGAATATTCCGGAAACACCATATATTTT; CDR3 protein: CAISELATEYSGNTIYF
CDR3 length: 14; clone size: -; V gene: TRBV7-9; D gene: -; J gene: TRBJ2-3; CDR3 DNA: TGTGCCAGCAGCTTAGCTAGCGGAACAAATACGCAGTATTTT; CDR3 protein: CASSLASGTNTQYF
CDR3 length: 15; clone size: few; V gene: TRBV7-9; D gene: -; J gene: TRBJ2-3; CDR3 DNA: TGTGCCAGCAGCTGGCCCGCGGGAAAGGCCGATACGCAGTATTTT; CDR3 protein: CASSWPAGKADTQYF
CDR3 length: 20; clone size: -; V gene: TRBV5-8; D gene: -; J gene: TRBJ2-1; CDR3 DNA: TGTGCCAGCAGCTTGGTTGGGACAGGATCGACTAGCCCAGTTGCGGGTGAGCAGTTCTTC; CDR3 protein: CASSLVGTGSTSPVAGEQFF
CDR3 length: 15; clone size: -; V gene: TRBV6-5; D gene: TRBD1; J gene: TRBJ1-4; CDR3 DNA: TGTGCCAGCAGCCTCAGTTTCGACAGGGTTGAAAAACTGTTTTTT; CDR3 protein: CASSLSFDRVEKLFF
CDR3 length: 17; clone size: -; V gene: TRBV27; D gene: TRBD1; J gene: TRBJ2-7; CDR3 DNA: TGTGCCAGCAGTTCCCGCTCCGGACAGGGTTTGATCTACGAGCAGTACTTC; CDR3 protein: CASSSRSGQGLIYEQYF
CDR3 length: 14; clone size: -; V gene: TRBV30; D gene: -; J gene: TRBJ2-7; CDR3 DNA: TGTGCCTGGAGTGTACTACAGGGAGAGGACGAGCAGTACTTC; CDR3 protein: CAWSVLQGEDEQYF
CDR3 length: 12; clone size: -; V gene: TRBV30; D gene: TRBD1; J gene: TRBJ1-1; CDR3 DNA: TGTGCCTGGAGTGTGACAGGGGGCAGAGCTTTCTTT; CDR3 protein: CAWSVTGGRAFF
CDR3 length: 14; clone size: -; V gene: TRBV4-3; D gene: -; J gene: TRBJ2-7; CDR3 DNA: TGCGCCAGCAGCCCCTGGGTAGAATCCGACGAGCAGTACTTC; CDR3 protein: CASSPWVESDEQYF
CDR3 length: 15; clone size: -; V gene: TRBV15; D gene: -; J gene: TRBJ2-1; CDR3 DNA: TGTGCCACCAGCAGCTTGACTAGCTCCTACAATGAGCAGTTCTTC; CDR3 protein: CATSSLTSSYNEQFF
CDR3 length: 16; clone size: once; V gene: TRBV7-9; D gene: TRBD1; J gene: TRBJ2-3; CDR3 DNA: TGTGCCAGCAACCTTCGGGACAGGGTGTCCACAGATACGCAGTATTTT; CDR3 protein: CASNLRDRVSTDTQYF
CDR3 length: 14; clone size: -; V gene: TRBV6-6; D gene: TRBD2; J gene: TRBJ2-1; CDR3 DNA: TGTGCCAGCAGCCGATGGACTAGCGGCGATGAGCAGTTCTTC; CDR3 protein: CASSRWTSGDEQFF
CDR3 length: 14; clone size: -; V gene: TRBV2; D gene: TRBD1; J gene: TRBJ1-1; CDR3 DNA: TGTGCCAGCAGTGAGAACAGGGGGGGGACTGAAGCTTTCTTT; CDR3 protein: CASSENRGGTEAFF
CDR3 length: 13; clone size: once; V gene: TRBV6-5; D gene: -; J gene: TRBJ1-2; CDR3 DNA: TGTGCCAGCAGTCCCCCGGAGGGACGCGGCTACACCTTC; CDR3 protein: CASSPPEGRGYTF
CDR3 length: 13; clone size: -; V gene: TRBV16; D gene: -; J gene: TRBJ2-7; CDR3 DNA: TGTGCCAGCACGAGTGATCTGGGGCACGAGCAGTACTTC; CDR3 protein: CASTSDLGHEQYF
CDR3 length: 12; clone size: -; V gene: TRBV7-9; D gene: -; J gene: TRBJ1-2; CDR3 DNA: TGTGCCAGCAGTTCCCCCCAGGGAGGCTACACCTTC; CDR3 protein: CASSSPQGGYTF
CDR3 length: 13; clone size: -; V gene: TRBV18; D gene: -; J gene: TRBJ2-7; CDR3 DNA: TGTGCCAGCTCACAAGGGGAAGTTTACGAGCAGTACTTC; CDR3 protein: CASSQGEVYEQYF
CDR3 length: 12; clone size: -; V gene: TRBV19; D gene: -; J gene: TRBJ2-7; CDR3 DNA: TGTGCCAGTAGTATAGGAGGCTACGAGCAGTACTTC; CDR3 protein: CASSIGGYEQYF
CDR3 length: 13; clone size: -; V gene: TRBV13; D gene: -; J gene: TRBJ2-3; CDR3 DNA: TGTGCCAGCAGCGGAGGCCACGCAGATACGCAGTATTTT; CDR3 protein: CASSGGHADTQYF
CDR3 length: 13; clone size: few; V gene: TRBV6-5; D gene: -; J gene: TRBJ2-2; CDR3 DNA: TGTGCCAGCAGTTACTCGACCATCGGGGAGCTGTTTTTT; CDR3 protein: CASSYSTIGELFF
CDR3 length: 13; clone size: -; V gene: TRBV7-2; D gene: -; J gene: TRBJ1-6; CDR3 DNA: TGTGCCAGCAGCTCCCAGGAAAATTCACCCCTCCACTTT; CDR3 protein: CASSSQENSPLHF
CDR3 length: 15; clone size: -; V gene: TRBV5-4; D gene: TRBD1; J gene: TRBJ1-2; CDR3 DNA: TGTGCCAGCAGCTTCCGGGACAGGGAGGTCTATGGCTACACCTTC; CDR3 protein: CASSFRDREVYGYTF
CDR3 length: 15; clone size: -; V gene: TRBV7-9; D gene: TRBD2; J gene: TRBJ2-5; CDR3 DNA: TGTGCCAGCAGCCTGGGACTAGTAATCGAAGAGACCCAGTACTTC; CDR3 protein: CASSLGLVIEETQYF
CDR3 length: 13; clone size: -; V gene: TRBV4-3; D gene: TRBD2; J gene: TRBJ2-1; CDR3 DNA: TGCGCCAGCAGCCATGGGACTAGAGACGAGCAGTTCTTC; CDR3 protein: CASSHGTRDEQFF
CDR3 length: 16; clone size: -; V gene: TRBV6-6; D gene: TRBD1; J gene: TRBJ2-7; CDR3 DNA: TGTGCCAGCAGTAATCCGGGACAGGGGGCGGAATACGAGCAGTACTTC; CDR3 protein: CASSNPGQGAEYEQYF
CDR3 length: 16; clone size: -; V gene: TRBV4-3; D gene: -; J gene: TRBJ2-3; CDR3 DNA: TGCGCCAGCAGCCAACTCCCTGGCGGGAGCACAGATACGCAGTATTTT; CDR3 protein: CASSQLPGGSTDTQYF
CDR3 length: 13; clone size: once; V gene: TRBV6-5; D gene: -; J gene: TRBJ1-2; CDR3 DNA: TGTGCCAGCAGTTACGAGGGAGGCTATGGCTACACCTTC; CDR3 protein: CASSYEGGYGYTF
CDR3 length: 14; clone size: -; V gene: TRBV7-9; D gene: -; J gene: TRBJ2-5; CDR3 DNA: TGTGCCAGCAGCCGACGGACAGAACAAGAGACCCAGTACTTC; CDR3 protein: CASSRRTEQETQYF
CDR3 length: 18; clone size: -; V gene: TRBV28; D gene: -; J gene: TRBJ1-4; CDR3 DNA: TGTGCCAGCAGTTTCTCCTACCGGCAGGTAGCAACTAATGAAAAACTGTTTTTT; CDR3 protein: CASSFSYRQVATNEKLFF
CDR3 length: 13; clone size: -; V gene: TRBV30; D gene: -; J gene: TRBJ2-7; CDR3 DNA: TGTGCCTGGAGATCGGGGGACTCCTACGAGCAGTACTTC; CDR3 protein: CAWRSGDSYEQYF
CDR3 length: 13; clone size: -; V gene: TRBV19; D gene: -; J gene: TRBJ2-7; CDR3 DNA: TGTGCCAGTAGTAAGTACAGCGGCCGAGAGCAGTACTTC; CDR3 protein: CASSKYSGREQYF
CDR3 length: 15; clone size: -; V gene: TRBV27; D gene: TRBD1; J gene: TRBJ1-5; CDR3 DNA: TGTGCCAACCGGGACAGGGGGCCCGGGGGTCAGCCCCAGCATTTT; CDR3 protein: CANRDRGPGGQPQHF
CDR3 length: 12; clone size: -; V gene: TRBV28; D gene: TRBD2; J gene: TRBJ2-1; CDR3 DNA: TGTGCCAGCAGTTTAGAGACTAGCCCGCAACTCTTC; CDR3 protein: CASSLETSPQLF
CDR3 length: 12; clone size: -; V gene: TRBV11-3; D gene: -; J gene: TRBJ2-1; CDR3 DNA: TGTGCCAGCAGCCAGGGCTACAATGAGCAGTTCTTC; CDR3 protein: CASSQGYNEQFF
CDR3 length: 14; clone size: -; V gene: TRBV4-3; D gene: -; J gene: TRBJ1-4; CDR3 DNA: TGCGCCAGCAGCCACAGGGGTGTCGGTGAAAAACTGTTTTTT; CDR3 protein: CASSHRGVGEKLFF
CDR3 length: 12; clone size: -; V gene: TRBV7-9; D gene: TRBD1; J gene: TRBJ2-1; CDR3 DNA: TGTGCCAGCAGCTTTATCGGGACAGGGCAGTTCTTC; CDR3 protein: CASSFIGTGQFF